Listed below are T cell receptor beta chains from one sample, sequenced in a study of OX40 agonist ivuxolimab in advanced cancers. Sequenced by immunoSEQ multiplex PCR; TCRdb stores in-frame clones only, minus some. This table has about 48,000 clones, 91% appearing once. The input for sequencing was CD4+ or CD8+ T cells sorted from blood, taken in a trial of the OX40 agonist ivuxolimab. Receptor source: an adult with an advanced solid tumor such as melanoma, head and neck, liver or kidney cancer. Each CDR3 is given with its conserved first and last residue. Each record gives: J gene, V gene, D gene, clone size, CDR3 DNA, CDR3 protein. D genes are given only for firm matches. Clone sizes are given selectively: once, few, many, or a class where the clone is expanded.

>TRBJ2-1|TRBV4-1|-|-
TGCGCCAGCAGCCAAGCAGGGAGCTCCTACAATGAGCAGTTCTTC
CASSQAGSSYNEQFF
>TRBJ2-2|TRBV7-9|-|-
TGTGCCAGCAGCTCCGCAGAGAACACCGGGGAGCTGTTTTTT
CASSSAENTGELFF
>TRBJ2-1|TRBV6-1|-|medium-sized
TGTGCCAGCACCTGGACAGATTCCAATGAGCAGTTCTTC
CASTWTDSNEQFF
>TRBJ1-1|TRBV28|-|-
TGTGCCAGCAGTTTGACGGGACGGATGAACACTGAAGCTTTCTTT
CASSLTGRMNTEAFF
>TRBJ2-1|TRBV27|-|-
TGTGCCAGCAGTTTTGATCCGGTGCCCTACAATGAGCAGTTCTTC
CASSFDPVPYNEQFF
>TRBJ2-7|TRBV27|TRBD2|-
TGTGCCAGCAGTTTCAGCGGGAACTACGAGCAGTACTTC
CASSFSGNYEQYF
>TRBJ2-7|TRBV6-6|-|-
TGTGCCGGGGGGCCAGATATATACGAGCAGTACTTC
CAGGPDIYEQYF
>TRBJ1-1|TRBV6-5|-|-
TGTGCCAGCAGTTTATATTTAGGTGGGACTGAAGCTTTCTTT
CASSLYLGGTEAFF
>TRBJ1-1|TRBV9|TRBD1|-
TGTGCCAGCAGCGTAGAAGGGAGGACAGGCCTCGACACTGAAGCTTTCTTT
CASSVEGRTGLDTEAFF
>TRBJ2-7|TRBV11-2|-|few
TGTGCCAGCAGCTTGTACTACGAGCAGTACTTC
CASSLYYEQYF
>TRBJ2-3|TRBV4-1|-|-
TGCGCCAGCAGCCAAGATCCGGGGTACACAGATACGCAGTATTTT
CASSQDPGYTDTQYF
>TRBJ1-2|TRBV5-1|-|-
TGCGCCAGCAGCTTGTTACCGGGGAACTATGGCTACACCTTC
CASSLLPGNYGYTF
>TRBJ2-5|TRBV7-9|TRBD2|-
TGTGCCAGCAGCGCGACTAGCGGGAGTGAGACCCAGTACTTC
CASSATSGSETQYF
>TRBJ2-3|TRBV6-4|TRBD2|few
TGTGCCAGCAGTGACTCAGGCGGGGGGACAGATACGCAGTATTTT
CASSDSGGGTDTQYF
>TRBJ1-1|TRBV28|TRBD1|-
TGTGCCAGCAGTCCAACAGGGGGCGGATACACTGAAGCTTTCTTT
CASSPTGGGYTEAFF
>TRBJ1-1|TRBV4-1|-|-
TGCGCCAGCAGCCAAGAAAGTGTCATGAACACTGAAGCTTTCTTT
CASSQESVMNTEAFF
>TRBJ1-5|TRBV6-5|TRBD1|-
TGTGCCAGCAGCCCAACAGGGGGCGGTCTGTGGCCCCAGCATTTT
CASSPTGGGLWPQHF
>TRBJ2-2|TRBV7-2|-|-
TGTGCCAGCAGCCCACGAGCGGCGAACACCGGGGAGCTGTTTTTT
CASSPRAANTGELFF
>TRBJ2-7|TRBV10-2|-|-
TGCGCCAGCAGTGGGAGGGGTTCCTACGAGCAGTACTTC
CASSGRGSYEQYF
>TRBJ2-1|TRBV7-6|-|-
TGTGCCAGCAGCTTAGCGGGGGGCCGGTACAATGAGCAGTTCTTC
CASSLAGGRYNEQFF
>TRBJ2-1|TRBV4-3|-|-
TGCGCCAGCAGCTTCCGATTTGACTCCTACAATGAGCAGTTCTTC
CASSFRFDSYNEQFF
>TRBJ2-7|TRBV19|TRBD1|-
TGTGCCAGAGGACAGGGAGGTCCCTACGAGCAGTACTTC
CARGQGGPYEQYF
>TRBJ2-7|TRBV28|-|-
TGTGCCAGCAGTTTCCCACGCACGGGCACCCAAAACACCTGGGAGCAGTACTTC
CASSFPRTGTQNTWEQYF
>TRBJ2-7|TRBV9|-|-
TGTGCCAGCAGCGGCGGGACGGACTACGAGCAGTACTTC
CASSGGTDYEQYF
>TRBJ2-2|TRBV5-6|-|-
TGTGCCAGCAGCACTATAACCGGGGAGCTGTTTTTT
CASSTITGELFF
>TRBJ2-6|TRBV2|-|-
TGTGCCAGCAGTGAATACACACGCAACGTCCTGACTTTC
CASSEYTRNVLTF
>TRBJ2-3|TRBV7-9|TRBD1|-
TGTGCCAGCAGCTTAGGACAGGGGTTCGATACGCAGTATTTT
CASSLGQGFDTQYF
>TRBJ1-1|TRBV19|TRBD1|-
TGTGCCAGCGGGACAGGGTCTTTTTTAACTGAAGCTTTCTTT
CASGTGSFLTEAFF
>TRBJ2-1|TRBV27|-|-
TGTGCCAGCAGACTAAGCCTATACAATGAGCAGTTCTTC
CASRLSLYNEQFF
>TRBJ2-7|TRBV19|-|-
TGTGCCAGTAGTCCTACAGGGTCCTACGAGCAGTACTTC
CASSPTGSYEQYF
>TRBJ2-7|TRBV7-6|-|-
TGTGCCAGCAGCTTAGCGCTAGGTAGGGCCTACGAGCAGTACTTC
CASSLALGRAYEQYF
>TRBJ2-7|TRBV28|TRBD1|-
TGTGCCAGCAGTCAAGGACAGGGTCCCTACGAGCAGTACTTC
CASSQGQGPYEQYF
>TRBJ1-1|TRBV4-3|TRBD1|-
TGCGCCAGCAGCCCGTTCGACAGGGGAGACACTGAAGCTTTCTTT
CASSPFDRGDTEAFF
>TRBJ2-6|TRBV4-2|-|-
TGTGCCAGCGAGGAACAGGGAGCTGGGGCCAACGTCCTGACTTTC
CASEEQGAGANVLTF
>TRBJ1-1|TRBV27|-|-
TGTGCCAGCAGTCTCTTCGGGAACACTGAAGCTTTCTTT
CASSLFGNTEAFF
>TRBJ2-3|TRBV19|TRBD2|once
TGTGCCAGTAGTGCCCTAGCGGGGGGTAGTACAGATACGCAGTATTTT
CASSALAGGSTDTQYF
>TRBJ2-1|TRBV19|TRBD2|few
TGTGCCAGTAGTATCAATCTCGGACTAGCGGGAGGGTACAATGAGCAGTTCTTC
CASSINLGLAGGYNEQFF
>TRBJ2-7|TRBV28|-|-
TGTGCCAGCAGTTTAAGGGACAACACCTACGAGCAGTACTTC
CASSLRDNTYEQYF
>TRBJ2-1|TRBV19|TRBD2|-
TGTGCCAGTAGTACCTGGACTAGCGGGAGGGAGGGGACATACAATGAGCAGTTCTTC
CASSTWTSGREGTYNEQFF